One sample yielded the 10 T cell receptor beta chains listed below, sequenced in a study of CD8 T cells in ankylosing spondylitis. TCRdb ran MiXCR on the 5' RACE reads and lists one entry per CDR3 protein. The profile shows approximately 340,000 distinct CDR3 sequences, about 15% of them singletons. Material for sequencing was blood, either unsorted or a sorted T cell fraction (not recorded which). The receptors derive from a male donor with ankylosing spondylitis or in good health (not recorded which).

This clonotype was recorded many times. V usage is TRBV12-3 or TRBV12-4 and J usage is TRBJ1-1, with TRBD1 identical over 7 bases. The CDR3 contains 16 residues. With V trimmed by 3 bases and J by 2 bases, 9 bases remained unmatched. The CDR3 DNA reads as TGTGCCAGCAGTTTTCACACAGGGGCCTCCAACACTGAAGCTTTCTTT. Translating gives CASSFHTGASNTEAFF.

The rearrangement links TRBV30 to TRBJ2-3; no firm D call. V was pared by 7 bases and J by 2 bases, with 7 bases between. Looked up from germline, CDR1 is GTSNPN and CDR2 is SVGIG (reference sequence). This CDR3 region has 11 residues. In DNA form, the CDR3 reads TGTGCCTTTAACCCCACAGATACGCAGTATTTT. This codes for CAFNPTDTQYF.

The table lists this clonotype with a few counts. The V gene is TRBV20-1, the J gene TRBJ2-5; D remains ambiguous. The CDR3 contains 15 residues. CDR1 and CDR2 from the germline V gene are DFQATT and SNEGSKA (reference sequence). Trimming pared 6 bases from V and 5 bases from J, leaving 22 bases between. DNA for the CDR3: TGCAGTGCAAGCCCCCACGGGCCGGCAAGGGAGACCCAGTACTTC. Translating it yields CSASPHGPARETQYF.

This clonotype occurred a few times. The V gene is TRBV15, the J gene TRBJ2-3; D possibly corresponds to TRBD2 (5 bases). The CDR3 is 16 amino acids. V lost 0 bases and J 4 bases, leaving 14 bases between the germline ends. From germline, CDR1 is LNHNV and CDR2 YYDKDF (reference sequence). In DNA form, the CDR3 reads TGTGCCACCAGCAGAGATGAGGGCGGCGGCCCAGATACGCAGTATTTT. It translates to CATSRDEGGGPDTQYF. The variable domain in full, completed from reference TRBV15 and TRBJ2-3, reads DAMVIQNPRYQVTQFGKPVTLSCSQTLNHNVMYWYQQKSSQAPKLLFHYYDKDFNNEADTPDNFQSRRPNTSFCFLDIRSPGLGDTAMYLCATSRDEGGGPDTQYFGPGTRLTVL.

This clonotype was detected only a few times. This rearrangement joins TRBV11-2 to TRBJ1-1; no reliable D call. The germline V and J ends were trimmed by 1 base and 5 bases, with 5 bases remaining between them. CDR1 and CDR2 from the germline V gene are SGHAT and FQNNGV. The CDR3 is 12 amino acids. The CDR3 DNA follows: TGTGCCAGCAGCTTAGTGGAGACTGAAGCTTTCTTT. Protein product: CASSLVETEAFF. The whole variable domain, remainder taken from reference TRBV11-2 and TRBJ1-1, is EAGVAQSPRYKIIEKRQSVAFWCNPISGHATLYWYQQILGQGPKLLIQFQNNGVVDDSQLPKDRFSAERLKGVDSTLKIQPAKLEDSAVYLCASSLVETEAFFGQGTRLTVV.

CDR3 nucleotide sequence: TGTGCCAGCAGTGACAGTAACACTGAAGCTTTCTTT. It is translated as CASSDSNTEAFF. This chain joins TRBV12-3 or TRBV12-4 and TRBJ1-1, with TRBD1 as a possible D gene (5 bases). The CDR3 loop spans 12 amino acids. Trimming removed 5 bases from V and 2 bases from J, with 6 bases in between.

V gene TRBV24-1 combines with J gene TRBJ2-7; D is possibly TRBD2 (5 bases). From germline, CDR1 is KGHDR and CDR2 SFDVKD. The V end was cut by 8 bases, the J end by 2 bases, with 9 bases between. The CDR3 totals 12 residues. The CDR3 is CATTPGAYEQYF. The DNA for the CDR3 is TGTGCCACCACCCCCGGGGCCTACGAGCAGTACTTC.

The chain is built from TRBV11-1 and TRBJ2-2; 14 positions agree with TRBD2. Germline V gene sequence: CDR1 SGHAT, CDR2 FQDESV (reference sequence). This CDR3 comprises 18 residues. The J segment lost 4 bases and the V segment lost 5 bases, leaving 9 bases of the junction unmatched. The CDR3 DNA is TGTGCCAGCAGCCGGACTAGCGGGGGGTTAAATGGCACCGGGGAGCTGTTTTTT. Translation gives CASSRTSGGLNGTGELFF.

This clonotype has a handful of counts. The rearrangement links TRBV5-5 to TRBJ2-2, with a weak D call TRBD2 (5 bases). CDR1 is SGHKS, CDR2 YYEKEE, per germline (reference sequence). The length of the CDR3 is 15 residues. V lost 0 bases and J lost 4, with 10 bases in between. In nucleotides, the CDR3 is TGTGCCAGCAGCTTGGCCGTAGGACTCACCGGGGAGCTGTTTTTT. This gives the protein CASSLAVGLTGELFF. The full variable domain, completed using reference TRBV5-5 and TRBJ2-2, is DAGVTQSPTHLIKTRGQQVTLRCSPISGHKSVSWYQQVLGQGPQFIFQYYEKEERGRGNFPDRFSARQFPNYSSELNVNALLLGDSALYLCASSLAVGLTGELFFGEGSRLTVL.

The chain combines TRBV10-3 with TRBJ2-7; maybe TRBD2 (5 bases). V was shortened by 5 bases and J by 9 bases, with 14 bases between the two germline ends. The CDR3 length is 12 residues. Germline-derived CDR1 and CDR2 are ENHRY and SYGVKD. The CDR3 DNA is TGTGCCATCAGTCAGGAACCCGGAGGGCAGTACTTC. Protein sequence: CAISQEPGGQYF.